Listed here is a single T cell receptor beta chain. Its antigen is as yet unknown. Generated by immunoSEQ multiplex PCR, the TCRdb table keeps only in-frame clones and is missing some. The sample records under 200,000 clones, around 92% being singletons. This CDR3 has 13 amino acids. With V trimmed by 6 bases and J by 4 bases, 6 bases remained unmatched. The germline V gene encodes CDR1 MNHNY and CDR2 SVGAGI (reference sequence). This sample was included in a study of cytomegalovirus exposure and HLA in healthy donors. Study-wide background: A later analysis reported the 90 to 150 validation repertoires used the same platform as the approximately 700 first-cohort repertoires. Study results and caveats: The study listed under 200 cytomegalovirus-associated TCR beta chains. The tendency of first-cohort TCR clusters to co-occur in the 100 to 150 validation repertoires emerged from a later analysis.

The validation cohort, a group of over a hundred subjects, included the donors and was separate from the roughly 700-subject first cohort. The sample comprised PBMCs. This chain joins TRBV6-6 and TRBJ2-7, with 7 bases that match TRBD1. The sequence derives from a woman aged 18-29 years in good health and CMV-seropositive. The CDR3 loop reads CASRMTGSYEQYF. CDR3 nucleotides: TGTGCCAGCAGGATGACAGGGTCTTACGAGCAGTACTTC.